This TCR beta chain was identified during a study of T cell responses to AZD1222 COVID-19 vaccine. The overall study: Recipients boosted at about 4 weeks or about 12 weeks are pooled.

Trimming took 2 bases from V and 0 from J, leaving 4 bases between them. The CDR3 has 13 residues. Germline loops: CDR1 MNHEY, CDR2 SMNVEV (reference sequence). In regard to this clone: Its specificity is not known.

The study, taken as a whole, reports: In a largely white British group with more females than males, clonal diversity was possibly underestimated. Just a handful of AZD1222 recipients tested seropositive at baseline. The breadth and depth of Spike-specific TCRs increased once two AZD1222 doses had been given.

The data were produced by immunoSEQ multiplex PCR, yet TCRdb's version contains in-frame clones alone and is incomplete. The table lists about 190,000 clones, roughly nine tenths of them singletons. This sample comprised peripheral blood, obtained on day 0 of AZD1222 vaccination. This receptor was identified in an adult in good health. V gene TRBV27 combines with J gene TRBJ1-1, with D unresolved. The DNA for the CDR3 is TGTGCCAGCAGTTTAATCCTGAACACTGAAGCTTTCTTT. Translating gives CASSLILNTEAFF.